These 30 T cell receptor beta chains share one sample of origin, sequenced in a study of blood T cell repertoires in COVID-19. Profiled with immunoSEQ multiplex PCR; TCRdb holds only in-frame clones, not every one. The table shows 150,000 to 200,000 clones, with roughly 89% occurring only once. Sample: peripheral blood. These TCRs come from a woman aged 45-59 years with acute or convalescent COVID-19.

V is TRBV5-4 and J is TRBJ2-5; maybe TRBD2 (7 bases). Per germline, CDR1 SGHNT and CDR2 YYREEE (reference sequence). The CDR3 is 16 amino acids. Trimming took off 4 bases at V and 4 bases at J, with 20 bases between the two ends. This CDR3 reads CASSRTGRGGLETQYF. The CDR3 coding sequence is TGTGCCAGCAGCCGAACAGGGAGGGGGGGTTTAGAGACCCAGTACTTC.

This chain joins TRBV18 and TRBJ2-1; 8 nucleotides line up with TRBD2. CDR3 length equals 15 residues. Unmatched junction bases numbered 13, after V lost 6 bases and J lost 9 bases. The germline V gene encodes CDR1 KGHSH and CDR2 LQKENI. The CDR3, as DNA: TGTGCCAGCTCGCCCCGGACTAGCCGAAACGGTGAGCAGTTCTTC. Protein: CASSPRTSRNGEQFF.

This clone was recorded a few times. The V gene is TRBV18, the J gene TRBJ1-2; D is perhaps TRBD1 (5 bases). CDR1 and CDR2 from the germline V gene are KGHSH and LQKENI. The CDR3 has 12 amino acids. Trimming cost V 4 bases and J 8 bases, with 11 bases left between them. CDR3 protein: CASSQDTQGYTF. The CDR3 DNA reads TGTGCCAGCTCACAGGACACCCAGGGCTACACCTTC.

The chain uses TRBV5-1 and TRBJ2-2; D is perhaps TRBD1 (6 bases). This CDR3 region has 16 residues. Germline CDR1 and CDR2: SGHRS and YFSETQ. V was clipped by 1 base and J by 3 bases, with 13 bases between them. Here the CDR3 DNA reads TGCGCCAGCAGCTTGAGGGCAGGGGTGGACACCGGGGAGCTGTTTTTT. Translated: CASSLRAGVDTGELFF.

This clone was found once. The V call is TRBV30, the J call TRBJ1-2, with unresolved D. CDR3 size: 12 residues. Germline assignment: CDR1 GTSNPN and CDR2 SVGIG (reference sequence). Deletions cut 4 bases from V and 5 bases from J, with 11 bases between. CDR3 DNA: TGTGCCTGGATGCCTGACATGTATGGCTACACCTTC. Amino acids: CAWMPDMYGYTF.

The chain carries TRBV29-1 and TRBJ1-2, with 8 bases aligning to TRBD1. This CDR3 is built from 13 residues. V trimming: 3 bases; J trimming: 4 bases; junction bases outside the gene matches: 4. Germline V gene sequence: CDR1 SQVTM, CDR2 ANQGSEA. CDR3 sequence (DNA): TGCAGCGTTGACAGGGGGCATTTCTATGGCTACACCTTC. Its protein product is CSVDRGHFYGYTF. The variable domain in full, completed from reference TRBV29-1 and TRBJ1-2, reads SAVISQKPSRDICQRGTSLTIQCQVDSQVTMMFWYRQQPGQSLTLIATANQGSEATYESGFVIDKFPISRPNLTFSTLTVSNMSPEDSSIYLCSVDRGHFYGYTFGSGTRLTVV.

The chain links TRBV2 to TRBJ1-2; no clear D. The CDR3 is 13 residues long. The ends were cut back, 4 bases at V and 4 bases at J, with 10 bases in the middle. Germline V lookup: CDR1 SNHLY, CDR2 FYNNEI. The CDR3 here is CASSVADTYGYTF. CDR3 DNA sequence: TGTGCCAGCAGTGTGGCCGACACCTATGGCTACACCTTC.

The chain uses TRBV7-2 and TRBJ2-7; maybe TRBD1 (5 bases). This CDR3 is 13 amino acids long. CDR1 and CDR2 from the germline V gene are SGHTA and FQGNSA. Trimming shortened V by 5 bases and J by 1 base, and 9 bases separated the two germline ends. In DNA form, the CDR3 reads TGTGCCAGCAGCCAGGACAAATCCTACGAGCAGTACTTC. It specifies CASSQDKSYEQYF.

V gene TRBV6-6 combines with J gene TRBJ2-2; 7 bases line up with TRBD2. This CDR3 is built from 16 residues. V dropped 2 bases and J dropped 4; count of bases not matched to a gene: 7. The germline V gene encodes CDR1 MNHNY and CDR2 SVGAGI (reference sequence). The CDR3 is CASSYGGGRGTGELFF. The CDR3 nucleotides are TGTGCCAGCAGTTACGGCGGGGGAAGGGGCACCGGGGAGCTGTTTTTT.

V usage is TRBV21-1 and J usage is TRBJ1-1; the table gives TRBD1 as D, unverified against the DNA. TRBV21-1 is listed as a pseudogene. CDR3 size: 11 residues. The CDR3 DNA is TGTGCCAGCTACAGGGGGACTGAAGCTTTCTTT. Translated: CASYRGTEAFF.

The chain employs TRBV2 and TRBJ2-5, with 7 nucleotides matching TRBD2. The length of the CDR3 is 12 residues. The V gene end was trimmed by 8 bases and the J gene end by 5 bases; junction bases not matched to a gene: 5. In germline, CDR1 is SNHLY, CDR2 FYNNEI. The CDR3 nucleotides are TGTGCCAGCCAAGCGGGGCGGGAGACCCAGTACTTC. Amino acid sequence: CASQAGRETQYF.

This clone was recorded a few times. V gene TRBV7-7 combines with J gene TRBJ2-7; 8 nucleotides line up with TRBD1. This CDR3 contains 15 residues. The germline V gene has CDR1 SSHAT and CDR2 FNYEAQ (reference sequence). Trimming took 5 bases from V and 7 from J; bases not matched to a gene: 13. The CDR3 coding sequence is TGTGCCAGCAGCCCCTTGGGGACAGGCGCTTTGGAGCAGTACTTC. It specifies CASSPLGTGALEQYF.

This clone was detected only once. CDR3 region: CASSWGLEADTQYF. The CDR3 DNA follows: TGCGCCAGCAGCTGGGGCCTAGAAGCTGATACGCAGTATTTT. The chain is built from TRBV5-1 and TRBJ2-3; D may be TRBD1 (5 bases). Germline V lookup: CDR1 SGHRS, CDR2 YFSETQ. V dropped 3 bases and J dropped 6 bases, with 14 bases sitting between them. The CDR3 covers 14 residues.

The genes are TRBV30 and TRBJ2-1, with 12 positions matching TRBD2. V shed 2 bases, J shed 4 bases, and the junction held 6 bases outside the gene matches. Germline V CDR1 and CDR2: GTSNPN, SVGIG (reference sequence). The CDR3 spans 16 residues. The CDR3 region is CAWSPRLAGAYNEQFF. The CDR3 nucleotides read TGTGCCTGGAGTCCCCGACTAGCGGGGGCATACAATGAGCAGTTCTTC.

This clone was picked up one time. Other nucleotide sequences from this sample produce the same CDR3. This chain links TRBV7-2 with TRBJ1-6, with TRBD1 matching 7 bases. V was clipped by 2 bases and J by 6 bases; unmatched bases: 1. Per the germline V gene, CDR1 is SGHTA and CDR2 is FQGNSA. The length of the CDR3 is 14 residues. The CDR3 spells CASSLQGGNSPLHF. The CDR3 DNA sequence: TGTGCCAGCAGCTTACAGGGGGGTAATTCACCCCTCCACTTT.

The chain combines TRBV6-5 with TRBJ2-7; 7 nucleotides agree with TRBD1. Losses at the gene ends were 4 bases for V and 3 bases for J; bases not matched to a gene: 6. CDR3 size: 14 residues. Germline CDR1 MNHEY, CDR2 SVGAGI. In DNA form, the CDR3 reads TGTGCCAGCAGTTCGGGGACAGTTGTCTACGAGCAGTACTTC. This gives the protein CASSSGTVVYEQYF.

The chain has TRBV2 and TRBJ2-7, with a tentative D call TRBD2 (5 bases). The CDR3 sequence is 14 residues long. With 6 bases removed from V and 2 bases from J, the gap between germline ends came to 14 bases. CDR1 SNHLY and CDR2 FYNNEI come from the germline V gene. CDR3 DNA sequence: TGTGCCAGCAGAGCCGGAACAGCGGCCTACGAGCAGTACTTC. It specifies CASRAGTAAYEQYF. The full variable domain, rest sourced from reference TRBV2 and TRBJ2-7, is EPEVTQTPSHQVTQMGQEVILRCVPISNHLYFYWYRQILGQKVEFLVSFYNNEISEKSEIFDDQFSVERPDGSNFTLKIRSTKLEDSAMYFCASRAGTAAYEQYFGPGTRLTVT.

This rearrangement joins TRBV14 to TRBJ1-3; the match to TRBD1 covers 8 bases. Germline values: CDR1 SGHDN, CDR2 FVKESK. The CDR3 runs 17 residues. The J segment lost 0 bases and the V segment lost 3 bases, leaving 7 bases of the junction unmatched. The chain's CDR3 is CASSQGTGVLSGNTIYF. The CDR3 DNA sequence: TGTGCCAGCAGCCAGGGGACAGGCGTCCTCTCTGGAAACACCATATATTTT.

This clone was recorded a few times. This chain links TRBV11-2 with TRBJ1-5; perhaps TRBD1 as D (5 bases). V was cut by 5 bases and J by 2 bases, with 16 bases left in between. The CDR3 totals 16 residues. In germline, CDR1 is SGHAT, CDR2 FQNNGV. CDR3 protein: CASSLGDFRGNQPQHF. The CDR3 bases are TGTGCCAGCAGCCTTGGGGACTTTAGGGGCAATCAGCCCCAGCATTTT.

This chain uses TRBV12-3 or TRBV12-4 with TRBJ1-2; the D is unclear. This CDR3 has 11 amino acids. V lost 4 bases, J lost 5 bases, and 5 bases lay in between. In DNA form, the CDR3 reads TGTGCCAGCAGTTATTATTATGGCTACACCTTC. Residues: CASSYYYGYTF.

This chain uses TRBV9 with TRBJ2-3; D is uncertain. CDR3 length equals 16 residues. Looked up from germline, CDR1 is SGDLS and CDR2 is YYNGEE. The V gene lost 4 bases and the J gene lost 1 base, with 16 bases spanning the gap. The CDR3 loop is CASSTGLRLGTDTQYF. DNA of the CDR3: TGTGCCAGCAGCACGGGTTTACGGTTAGGCACAGATACGCAGTATTTT. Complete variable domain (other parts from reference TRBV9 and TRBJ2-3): DSGVTQTPKHLITATGQRVTLRCSPRSGDLSVYWYQQSLDQGLQFLIQYYNGEERAKGNILERFSAQQFPDLHSELNLSSLELGDSALYFCASSTGLRLGTDTQYFGPGTRLTVL.

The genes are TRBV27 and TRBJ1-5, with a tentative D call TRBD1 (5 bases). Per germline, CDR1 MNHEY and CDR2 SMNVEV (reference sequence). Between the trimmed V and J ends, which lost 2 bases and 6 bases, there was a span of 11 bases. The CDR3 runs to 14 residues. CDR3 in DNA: TGTGCCAGCAGTTTAAAGCCAGGGCTTCAGCCCCAGCATTTT. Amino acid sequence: CASSLKPGLQPQHF.

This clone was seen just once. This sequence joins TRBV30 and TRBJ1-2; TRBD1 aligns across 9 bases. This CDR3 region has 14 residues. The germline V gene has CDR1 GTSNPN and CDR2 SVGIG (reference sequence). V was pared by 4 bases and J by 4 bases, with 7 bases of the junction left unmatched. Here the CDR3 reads CAWIPKTGGYGYTF. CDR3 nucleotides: TGTGCCTGGATTCCGAAGACAGGGGGCTATGGCTACACCTTC.

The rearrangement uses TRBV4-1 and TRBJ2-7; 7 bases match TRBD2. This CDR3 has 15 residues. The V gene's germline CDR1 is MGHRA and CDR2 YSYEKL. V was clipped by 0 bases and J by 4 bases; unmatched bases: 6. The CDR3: CASSQDGSGAYEQYF. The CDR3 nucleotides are TGCGCCAGCAGCCAAGATGGAAGCGGGGCTTACGAGCAGTACTTC.

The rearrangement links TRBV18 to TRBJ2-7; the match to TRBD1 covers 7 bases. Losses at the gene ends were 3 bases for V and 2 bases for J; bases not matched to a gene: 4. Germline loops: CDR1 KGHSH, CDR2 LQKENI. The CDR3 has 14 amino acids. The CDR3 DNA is TGTGCCAGCTCACCCGAGACAGGGCCCTACGAGCAGTACTTC. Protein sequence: CASSPETGPYEQYF.

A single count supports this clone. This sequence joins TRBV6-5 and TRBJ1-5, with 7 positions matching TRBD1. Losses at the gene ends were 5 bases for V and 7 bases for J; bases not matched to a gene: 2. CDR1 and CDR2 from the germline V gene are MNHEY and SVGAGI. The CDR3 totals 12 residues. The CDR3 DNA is TGTGCCAGCAGTACAGGGGTACAGCCCCAGCATTTT. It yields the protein CASSTGVQPQHF.

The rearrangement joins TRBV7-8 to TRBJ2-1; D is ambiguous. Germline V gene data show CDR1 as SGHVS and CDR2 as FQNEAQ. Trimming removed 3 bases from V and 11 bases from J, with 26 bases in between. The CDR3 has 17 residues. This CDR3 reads CASSFAFMAVSDPKQFF. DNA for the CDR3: TGTGCCAGCAGCTTCGCCTTCATGGCGGTCTCCGATCCAAAGCAGTTCTTC.

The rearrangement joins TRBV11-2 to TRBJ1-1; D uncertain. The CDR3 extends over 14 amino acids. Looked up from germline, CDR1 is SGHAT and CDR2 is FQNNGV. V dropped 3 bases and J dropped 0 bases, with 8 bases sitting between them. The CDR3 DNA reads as TGTGCCAGCAGCTTGAGTCATTTGAACACTGAAGCTTTCTTT. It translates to CASSLSHLNTEAFF.

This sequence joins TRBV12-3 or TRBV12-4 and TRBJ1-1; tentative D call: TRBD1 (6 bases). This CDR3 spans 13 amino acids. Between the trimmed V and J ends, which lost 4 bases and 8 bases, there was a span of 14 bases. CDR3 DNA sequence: TGTGCCAGCAGTTGGGGACACTCAGGGGAAGCTTTCTTT. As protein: CASSWGHSGEAFF.

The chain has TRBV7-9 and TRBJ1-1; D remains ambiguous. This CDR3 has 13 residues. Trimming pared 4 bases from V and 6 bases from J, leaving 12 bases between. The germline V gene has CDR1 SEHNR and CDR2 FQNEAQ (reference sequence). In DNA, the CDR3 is TGTGCCAGCAGCTACGGAGGAGGGCCTGAAGCTTTCTTT. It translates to CASSYGGGPEAFF.